This entry describes one T cell receptor (beta chain). Its cognate antigen is unknown. This record comes from a study of cytomegalovirus exposure and HLA in healthy donors. Study at large: Early released data comprised around 79 million unique TCRs from HLA-typed donors.

Whole-study findings and limits: An assumption of roughly uniform sequencing depth across donors underlay the presence/absence analyses.

PCR amplification relied on 60 Vbeta primers (plus 13 Jbeta primers). Profiled with immunoSEQ multiplex PCR; TCRdb holds only in-frame clones, not every one. Among 150,000 to 200,000 clones, around three quarters were seen once, and the ten largest hold just over 2%. Trimming took 0 bases from V and 4 from J, leaving 12 bases between them. Germline-derived CDR1 and CDR2 are SEHNR and FQNEAQ (reference sequence). CDR3 size: 15 residues. The specimen sequenced was PBMCs. The sequence derives from a woman in her twenties or thirties in good health and CMV-seropositive. The chain has TRBV7-9 and TRBJ1-1; perhaps TRBD1 as D (6 bases). The CDR3 region has the DNA TGTGCCAGCAGCTTAGCAGATACAGGGAGCACTGAAGCTTTCTTT. Its protein product is CASSLADTGSTEAFF.